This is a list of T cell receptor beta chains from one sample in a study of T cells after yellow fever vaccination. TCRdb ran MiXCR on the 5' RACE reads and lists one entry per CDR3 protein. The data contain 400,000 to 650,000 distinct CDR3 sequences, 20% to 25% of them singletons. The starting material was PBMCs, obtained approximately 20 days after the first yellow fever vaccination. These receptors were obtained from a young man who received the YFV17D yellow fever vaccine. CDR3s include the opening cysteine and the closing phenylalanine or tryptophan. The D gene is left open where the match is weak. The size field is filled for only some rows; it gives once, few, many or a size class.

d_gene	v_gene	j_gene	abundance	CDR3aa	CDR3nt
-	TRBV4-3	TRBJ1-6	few	CASSQDTNSPLHF	TGCGCCAGCAGCCAAGATACTAATTCACCCCTCCACTTT
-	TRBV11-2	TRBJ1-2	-	CASSSTTGTNYGYTF	TGTGCCAGCAGCTCGACGACAGGAACTAACTATGGCTACACCTTC
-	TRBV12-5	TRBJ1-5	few	CARNLRTALNQPQHF	TGTGCTAGAAATTTGCGGACAGCCCTGAATCAGCCCCAGCATTTT
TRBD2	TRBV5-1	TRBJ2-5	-	CASSLGSLGGSETQYF	TGCGCCAGCAGCTTGGGATCCTTGGGGGGGTCGGAGACCCAGTACTTC
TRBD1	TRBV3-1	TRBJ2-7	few	CASTRRQGEYEQYF	TGTGCCAGCACCCGAAGGCAGGGGGAATACGAGCAGTACTTC
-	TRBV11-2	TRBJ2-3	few	CASSLDPTRGARDTQYF	TGTGCCAGCAGCTTAGATCCGACCCGAGGGGCGAGGGATACGCAGTATTTT
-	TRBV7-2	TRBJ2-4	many	CASSLAGSGSGLKAKNIQYF	TGTGCCAGCAGCTTAGCAGGGTCAGGGTCTGGGTTAAAGGCCAAAAACATTCAGTACTTC
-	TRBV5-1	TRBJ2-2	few	CASSLETGSNTGELFF	TGCGCCAGCAGCTTGGAGACGGGGTCTAACACCGGGGAGCTGTTTTTT
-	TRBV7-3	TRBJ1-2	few	CASSKGLGESYTF	TGTGCCAGCAGCAAAGGACTGGGCGAGAGCTACACCTTC
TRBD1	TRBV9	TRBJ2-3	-	CASSVAPGQGFGDTQYF	TGTGCCAGCAGCGTCGCTCCGGGACAGGGATTTGGAGATACGCAGTATTTT
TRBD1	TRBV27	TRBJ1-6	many	CASRNTGDNSPLHF	TGTGCCAGCAGAAATACAGGGGATAATTCACCCCTCCACTTT
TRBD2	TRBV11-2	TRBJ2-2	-	CASSLLGGQRGAKTGELFF	TGTGCCAGCAGCTTACTGGGGGGCCAGCGGGGGGCCAAAACCGGGGAGCTGTTTTTT
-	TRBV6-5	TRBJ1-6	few	CASSYSILRNYNSPLHF	TGTGCCAGCAGTTACTCGATTTTGCGGAACTATAATTCACCCCTCCACTTT
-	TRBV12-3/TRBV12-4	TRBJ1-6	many	CASSVEGNSPLHF	TGTGCCAGCAGTGTGGAGGGGAATTCACCCCTCCACTTT
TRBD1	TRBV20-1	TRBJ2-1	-	CSARDLLAGGDGDEQFF	TGCAGTGCTAGAGATCTCTTGGCAGGGGGCGATGGCGATGAGCAGTTCTTC
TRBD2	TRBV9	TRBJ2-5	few	CASSVGLASWVGETQYF	TGTGCCAGCAGCGTCGGACTAGCAAGTTGGGTTGGAGAGACCCAGTACTTC
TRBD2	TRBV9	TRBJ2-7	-	CASSVKSGLAGVEQYF	TGTGCCAGCAGCGTAAAGTCCGGACTAGCGGGGGTCGAGCAGTACTTC
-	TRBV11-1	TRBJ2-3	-	CASSRTPQTLTDTQYF	TGTGCCAGCAGCCGGACTCCCCAGACACTCACAGATACGCAGTATTTT
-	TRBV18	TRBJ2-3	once	CASSPLSSGPEDTQYF	TGTGCCAGCTCACCACTAAGCAGCGGCCCGGAGGATACGCAGTATTTT
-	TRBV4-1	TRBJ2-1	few	CASSQGAGRLNRFF	TGCGCCAGCAGCCAAGGAGCTGGGCGCCTAAATCGGTTCTTC
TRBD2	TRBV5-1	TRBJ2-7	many	CASSLAGTIYEQYF	TGCGCCAGCAGCTTGGCCGGGACTATCTACGAGCAGTACTTC
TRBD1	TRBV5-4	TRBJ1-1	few	CASSGGTGGRDWAFF	TGTGCCAGCAGCGGCGGGACAGGGGGCCGAGATTGGGCTTTCTTT
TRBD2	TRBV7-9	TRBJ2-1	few	CASSLSLAGGTNNEQFF	TGTGCCAGCAGCTTATCACTAGCGGGGGGAACCAACAATGAGCAGTTCTTC
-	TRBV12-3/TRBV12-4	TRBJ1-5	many	CASQGTAYQPQHF	TGTGCCAGCCAGGGGACGGCTTATCAGCCCCAGCATTTT
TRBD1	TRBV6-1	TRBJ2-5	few	CASRVTGTAPIETQYF	TGTGCCAGCAGGGTGACCGGGACAGCCCCTATAGAGACCCAGTACTTC
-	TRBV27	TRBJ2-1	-	CASSPIAPDEQFF	TGTGCCAGCAGTCCAATAGCCCCTGATGAGCAGTTCTTC
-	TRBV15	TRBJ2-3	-	CATSRDNRGAGTDTQYF	TGTGCCACCAGCAGAGATAACCGCGGGGCCGGGACAGATACGCAGTATTTT
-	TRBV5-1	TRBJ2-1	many	CASSPTRATYNEQFF	TGCGCCAGCAGCCCCACCAGGGCCACCTACAATGAGCAGTTCTTC
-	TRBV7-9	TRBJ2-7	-	CASSLVGTPSDEQYF	TGTGCCAGCAGCTTAGTGGGAACTCCATCTGACGAGCAGTACTTC
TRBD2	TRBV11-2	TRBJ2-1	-	CASSWGLAGDSYNEQFF	TGTGCCAGCAGCTGGGGACTAGCGGGCGACTCCTACAATGAGCAGTTCTTC
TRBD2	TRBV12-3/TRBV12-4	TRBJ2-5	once	CASSFGTSGAAFEETQYF	TGTGCCAGCAGTTTTGGGACTAGCGGGGCCGCATTTGAAGAGACCCAGTACTTC
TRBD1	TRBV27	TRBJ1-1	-	CASSRSGQGNTEAFF	TGTGCCAGCAGCCGAAGTGGACAGGGGAACACTGAAGCTTTCTTT
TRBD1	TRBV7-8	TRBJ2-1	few	CASSSDHWDRYNEQFF	TGTGCCAGCAGCTCCGATCATTGGGACAGATACAATGAGCAGTTCTTC
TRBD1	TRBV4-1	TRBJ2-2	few	CASSQTRQGPGELFF	TGCGCCAGCAGCCAGACGCGACAGGGCCCCGGGGAGCTGTTTTTT
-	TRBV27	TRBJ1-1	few	CASSFVRNTEAFF	TGTGCCAGCAGTTTCGTCAGGAACACTGAAGCTTTCTTT
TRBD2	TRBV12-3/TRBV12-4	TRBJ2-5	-	CASRRGGQETQYF	TGTGCCAGCAGGCGGGGGGGCCAAGAGACCCAGTACTTC
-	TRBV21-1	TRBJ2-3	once	CASSGDETGTFTDTQYF	TGTGCCAGCAGCGGAGACGAGACAGGAACTTTCACAGATACGCAGTATTTT
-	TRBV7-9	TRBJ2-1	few	CASSTATGYNEQFF	TGTGCCAGCAGCACGGCGACAGGATACAATGAGCAGTTCTTC
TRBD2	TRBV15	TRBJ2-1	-	CATSRGRLAGGPSYNEQFF	TGTGCCACCAGCAGAGGGAGACTAGCGGGGGGGCCTTCCTACAATGAGCAGTTCTTC
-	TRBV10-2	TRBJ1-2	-	CASSYGQNYGYTF	TGCGCCAGCAGTTATGGACAGAACTATGGCTACACCTTC
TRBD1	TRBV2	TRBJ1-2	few	CASSFDRGLGNYGYTF	TGTGCCAGCAGTTTCGACAGGGGGCTAGGTAACTATGGCTACACCTTC
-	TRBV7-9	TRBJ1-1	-	CASSLGRGIEAFF	TGTGCCAGCAGCTTAGGACGGGGGATTGAAGCTTTCTTT
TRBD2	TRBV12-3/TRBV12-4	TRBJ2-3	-	CASSFPSSGGGSDTQYF	TGTGCCAGCAGTTTTCCCTCTAGCGGGGGGGGATCGGATACGCAGTATTTT
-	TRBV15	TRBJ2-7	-	CATSRELVTYEQYF	TGTGCCACCAGCAGAGAATTGGTGACCTACGAGCAGTACTTC
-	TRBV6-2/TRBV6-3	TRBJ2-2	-	CATSRPNTGELFF	TGTGCCACCAGTCGCCCCAACACCGGGGAGCTGTTTTTT
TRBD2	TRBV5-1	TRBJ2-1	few	CASSLIAGVSYNEQFF	TGCGCCAGCAGCTTGATAGCGGGGGTATCCTACAATGAGCAGTTCTTC
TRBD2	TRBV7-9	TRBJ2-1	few	CASSRPGTSGERAEQFF	TGTGCCAGCAGCCGTCCCGGGACTAGCGGGGAACGGGCTGAGCAGTTCTTC
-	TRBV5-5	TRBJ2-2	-	CASSLAGPLPGELFF	TGTGCCAGCAGCTTGGCCGGTCCACTGCCAGGGGAGCTGTTTTTT
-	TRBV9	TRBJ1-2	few	CASTRQVLDGYTF	TGTGCCAGCACCCGACAGGTCCTCGATGGCTACACCTTC
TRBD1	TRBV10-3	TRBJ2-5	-	CAIKGAFSETQYF	TGTGCCATCAAGGGGGCTTTTTCCGAGACCCAGTACTTC
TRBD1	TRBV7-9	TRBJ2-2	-	CASSRPRDRGPSGELFF	TGTGCCAGCAGCCGACCCCGGGACAGGGGACCCTCCGGGGAGCTGTTTTTT